This T cell receptor (beta chain) came from a study of PD-L1 blockade in urothelial cancer (dated by TCRdb to 2015 to 2018). Regarding the study in general: Therapy was started in about 2014 for all patients, and atezolizumab 1,200 mg was administered intravenously every 3 weeks. About 90% of the 29 patients were males with bladder-origin urothelial cancer, and about 65% of the roughly 30 reported a prior smoking history. Patients had an ECOG performance status of 0 or 1 and had received between 0 and 3 prior chemotherapy regimens. Blood samples were analyzed at 3 weeks after treatment start (second dose) and at 6 weeks after treatment start. A median of roughly 140,000 T cells and 83,000 or so unique TCRs was obtained from blood samples, and a median clonality of roughly 0.08 was observed. Somatic, immune and clinical correlates of response to PD-L1 blockade with atezolizumab in urothelial cancer were the focus of an exploratory multi-omic analysis. Pretreatment tumor samples, along with matched peripheral blood serially collected before and after atezolizumab treatment, were subjected to TCR sequencing. Durable clinical benefit was defined as progression-free survival longer than 6 months, and TCR features were also tested against progression-free and overall survival. Whole exome sequencing and RNA sequencing of pretreatment tumors were performed alongside TCR sequencing in the same patients. Fewer than ten patients achieved durable clinical benefit and around 19 did not. Pretreatment blood TCR-seq was available for twenty-nine patients, at least one posttreatment blood collection was obtained for 25 or so patients, and tumor TCR-seq was available for 25 or so patients. What the research found in general, with its limitations: Patients with durable benefit showed greater expansion of tumor-associated TCR clones in peripheral blood 3 weeks after starting treatment (n of about 20, p = 0.022). Because the sample size was small (n of about 30) and many exploratory analyses were performed, the results are intended to be hypothesis-generating. A pretreatment peripheral blood TCR clonality below the median was linked to improved progression-free and overall survival.

V lost 5 bases and J lost 1 base; the stretch between them is 11 bases long. Via the germline V gene, CDR1 is SGHAT and CDR2 FQNNGV. Inclusive of the bounding cysteine and phenylalanine, the CDR3 is 14 residues long. Here the CDR3 DNA is all that survives: 42 bases in frame from base 1. What this sample's time point label stands for: peripheral blood 6 weeks after treatment start. The cohort comprised nearly 30 patients with locally advanced or metastatic urothelial carcinoma treated at Memorial Sloan Kettering on a trial protocol. Peripheral blood mononuclear cells were collected pretreatment and during treatment, with between 1 and 8 total time points obtained per patient. The Qiagen DNeasy Blood extraction kit was used to purify genomic DNA from total PBMCs and tumor samples. PBMCs were collected pretreatment and during treatment, and were isolated and stored as previously described. Synthetic TCR analog templates were spiked into each PCR to estimate absolute template abundance from read counts. TCRbeta CDR3 regions were amplified from genomic DNA with bias-controlled V and J gene primers using the immunoSEQ assay. Rearranged TCRbeta segments were sequenced at approximately 20X coverage. In the authors' own workflow: Sequencing errors were corrected by clustering and CDR3s were annotated against IMGT to assign V, D and J genes. Downstream analyses used only productive TCRbeta rearrangements and left out out-of-frame or stop-codon sequences. Clonality was computed as one minus Shannon entropy normalized by the log of the number of unique productive sequences. Clones differing between time points or between blood and tumor were identified by Fisher's exact test with Benjamini-Hochberg correction at adjusted p below 0.01. TCRdb holds this immuneACCESS table with in-frame rearrangements only. Some clones are missing; in checked studies, unresolved V genes explain under half, and the rest has no known cause. Clonal size and the V and J genes are those of that table, whereas D and trimming came from the DNA. The sample data list approximately 40,000 clones, and around 88% of these were observed just once. Roughly a quarter of the sample lies in the top ten.

Concerning this clone: The target of this receptor is not known. No base qualities exist here, and no much larger clone lies one base off it.

The receptor comes from a man in his 60s with urothelial cancer. The chain is made from TRBV11-2 and TRBJ2-5, and TRBD1 may be the D gene, going by 6 matching bases. Sequencing was performed on PBMCs, taken around atezolizumab (anti-PD-L1) treatment. The DNA sequence reads TGTGCCAGCAGCACCCGGACAGCCCAAGAGACCCAGTACTTC. Its protein reads: CASSTRTAQETQYF.